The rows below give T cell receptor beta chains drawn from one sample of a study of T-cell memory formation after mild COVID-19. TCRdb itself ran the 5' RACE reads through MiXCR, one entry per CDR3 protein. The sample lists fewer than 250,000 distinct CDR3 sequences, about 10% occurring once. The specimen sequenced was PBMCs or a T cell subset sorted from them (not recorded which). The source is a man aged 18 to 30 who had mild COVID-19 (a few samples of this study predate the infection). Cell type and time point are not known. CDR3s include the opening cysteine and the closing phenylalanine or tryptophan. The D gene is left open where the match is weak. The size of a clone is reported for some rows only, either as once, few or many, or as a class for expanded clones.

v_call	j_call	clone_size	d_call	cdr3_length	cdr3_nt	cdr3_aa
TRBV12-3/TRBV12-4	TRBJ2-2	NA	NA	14	TGTGCCAGCAGGCCCGCTCCCCCCACCGGGGAGCTGTTTTTT	CASRPAPPTGELFF
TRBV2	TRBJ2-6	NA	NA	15	TGTGCCAGCACAGGTCACTTCTCTGGGGCCAACGTCCTGACTTTC	CASTGHFSGANVLTF
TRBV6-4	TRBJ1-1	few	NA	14	TGTGCCAGCAGTGTTGGGACGGGTAACACTGAAGCTTTCTTT	CASSVGTGNTEAFF
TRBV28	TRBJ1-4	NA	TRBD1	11	TGTGCCGGACAGGGAGGTGAAAAACTGTTTTTT	CAGQGGEKLFF
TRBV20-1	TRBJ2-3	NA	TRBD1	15	TGCAGTGCTAGGAAAGGACAGGGGGCTACAGATACGCAGTATTTT	CSARKGQGATDTQYF
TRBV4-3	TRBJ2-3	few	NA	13	TGCGCCAGCAGCGAACAGGGCTTGGATACGCAGTATTTT	CASSEQGLDTQYF
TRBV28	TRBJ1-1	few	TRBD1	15	TGTGCCAGCAGTTCGCACGGGACAGGTAATCGTGAAGCTTTCTTT	CASSSHGTGNREAFF
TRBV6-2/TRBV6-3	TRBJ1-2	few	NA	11	TGTGCCACCACCCAAGGCGGACTGCACACCTTC	CATTQGGLHTF
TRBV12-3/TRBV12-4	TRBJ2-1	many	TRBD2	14	TGTGCCAGCAGTTTTAGCGGGGGGGCAAATGAGCAGTTCTTC	CASSFSGGANEQFF
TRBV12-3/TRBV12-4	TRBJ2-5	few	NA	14	TGTGCCAGCAGTACCCTCCTGGTCGGGGAGACCCAGTACTTC	CASSTLLVGETQYF